Listed below are T cell receptor beta chains from one sample, sequenced in a study of somatic mutations in cytotoxic T cells in rheumatoid arthritis. This table comes from immunoSEQ multiplex PCR, and its TCRdb copy is limited to in-frame clones, with some not included. Here the sample spans approximately 20,000 clones, around four fifths being singletons. Sequencing input: CD8+ T cells sorted from blood. These receptors all stem from a young man with rheumatoid arthritis. The CDR3 runs from the conserved cysteine through the conserved F or W. Each record gives: CDR3 DNA, CDR3 protein, clone size, J gene, D gene, V gene. A D gene is named only where the DNA matches it firmly. Clone size appears in some rows only: once, few, many, or a class for an expanded clone.

TGTGCCAGCAGTGAAGAGGGGAGGGTTAGGAATCAGCCCCAGCATTTT CASSEEGRVRNQPQHF . TRBJ1-5 . TRBV6-1
TGTGCCAGCAGCTTAGATCTGCAGGGAGCGAACACTGAAGCTTTCTTT CASSLDLQGANTEAFF . TRBJ1-1 . TRBV7-9
TGTGCCAGCAGCAAAGTGCCCAAGACTAGGGGGCAAGAGACCCAGTACTTC CASSKVPKTRGQETQYF . TRBJ2-5 . TRBV21-1
TGTGCCAGCAGCCCATCCCCGGGGAACAATGAGCAGTTCTTC CASSPSPGNNEQFF . TRBJ2-1 . TRBV7-9
TGTGCCAGCAGAGCCAGGGGCTCTGGAAACACCATATATTTT CASRARGSGNTIYF . TRBJ1-3 . TRBV28
TGTGCCAGCAGCGTAGGGGACGACAGGAACACTGAAGCTTTCTTT CASSVGDDRNTEAFF . TRBJ1-1 . TRBV9
TGCGCCAGCAGCCTAGGACTAGCGGGGGCCCTGTGGAACGAGCAGTACTTC CASSLGLAGALWNEQYF . TRBJ2-7 TRBD2 TRBV5-1
TGTGCCAGCTTATACGTGGGACTAGCGGGGGTGGAGACCCAGTACTTC CASLYVGLAGVETQYF . TRBJ2-5 TRBD2 TRBV2
TGTGCCAGCAGCTTGGCCACGGGGCGTTTGAACACTGAAGCTTTCTTT CASSLATGRLNTEAFF few TRBJ1-1 . TRBV5-6
TGTGCCAGTAACCCCAGGGGGCGGGAGGGTGGCTACACCTTC CASNPRGREGGYTF . TRBJ1-2 TRBD1 TRBV6-5
TGTGCCAGCAGCCAAGGGGGGGAATTAGCTGGAAACACCATATATTTT CASSQGGELAGNTIYF . TRBJ1-3 . TRBV4-2
TGTGCCAGCAGTTTATCAGGGTCCCACGAGCAGTACTTC CASSLSGSHEQYF . TRBJ2-7 . TRBV27
TGTGCCAGCAGTGGGGTTGGGGGGGGATCCAATGAGCAGTTCTTC CASSGVGGGSNEQFF . TRBJ2-1 TRBD2 TRBV25-1
TGTGCCAGCAGTTTAGGACAGGAAGGTTATAGCAATCAGCCCCAGCATTTT CASSLGQEGYSNQPQHF . TRBJ1-5 TRBD1 TRBV28
TGCGCCAGCAGCCATACCCGGGACAGCTCCTACGAGCAGTACTTC CASSHTRDSSYEQYF few TRBJ2-7 TRBD1 TRBV4-1
TGTGCCAGCAGTTTATTAATCGGAGGAGCTAACTATGGCTACACCTTC CASSLLIGGANYGYTF . TRBJ1-2 . TRBV27
TGTGCCAGCAGTGAATTGTCTGCGGGGGGGGCGCTCTGGGAGCAGTTCTTC CASSELSAGGALWEQFF . TRBJ2-1 TRBD2 TRBV2
TGTGCCAGCAGTTTTGAGGGAAACACCATATATTTT CASSFEGNTIYF . TRBJ1-3 . TRBV28
TGTGCCAGTAAAGGACAGGGCACTGAAGCTTTCTTT CASKGQGTEAFF . TRBJ1-1 TRBD1 TRBV19
TGTGCCAGCAGCTTAGTACAGGTCCGGGAGCCCCAGCATTTT CASSLVQVREPQHF . TRBJ1-5 . TRBV7-8
TGTGCCAGCAGCTTTTACCCCCCCTCTAGCGGGGGGCTCTACGAGCAGTACTTC CASSFYPPSSGGLYEQYF . TRBJ2-7 TRBD2 TRBV7-3
TGTGCCAGTAGTATAGGTAGGGGACTCTATGGCTACACCTTC CASSIGRGLYGYTF . TRBJ1-2 . TRBV19
TGTGCCAGCAGGCCCGGACACAACAGCTACAATGAGCAGTTCTTC CASRPGHNSYNEQFF . TRBJ2-1 . TRBV6-6
TGTGCCAGCAGTTTCCAGGCTGCCTCCGAGCAGTACTTC CASSFQAASEQYF . TRBJ2-7 . TRBV6-6
TGTGCCAGCAGCGCCGGGACAGGGGGCTGGGATGAGCAGTTCTTC CASSAGTGGWDEQFF . TRBJ2-1 TRBD1 TRBV6-1
TGTGCCAGCAGCTTGGTTGAGGGTATAGGGTACGAGCAGTACTTC CASSLVEGIGYEQYF . TRBJ2-7 . TRBV5-5
TGTGCCAGCAGTTACGGGCAGGGCAACACTGAAGCTTTCTTT CASSYGQGNTEAFF . TRBJ1-1 . TRBV6-5
TGTGCCAGCAGTTTAATGAACAGGCCCCGCTCCACTGAAGCTTTCTTT CASSLMNRPRSTEAFF . TRBJ1-1 . TRBV28
TGCGCCAGCAGCCAAGACGAGGACAGGGGGTCCTATGGCTACACCTTC CASSQDEDRGSYGYTF once TRBJ1-2 TRBD1 TRBV4-1
TGTGCCAGCAGTGAAATATCTAGAGGGCAAGAGACCCAGTACTTC CASSEISRGQETQYF . TRBJ2-5 . TRBV2
TGTGCCAGCAGACAGGACAGGGTTGGCAATCAGCCCCAGCATTTT CASRQDRVGNQPQHF . TRBJ1-5 TRBD1 TRBV28
TGTGCCAGTAGTCTTACTGGACTGACCTATGGCTACACCTTC CASSLTGLTYGYTF few TRBJ1-2 . TRBV19
TGTGCCAGTAGTATAGGACAGGGGGGTTATCAGCCCCAGCATTTT CASSIGQGGYQPQHF . TRBJ1-5 TRBD1 TRBV19
TGTGCCAGCAGCTTACTAGCGGGGGGGCAAGAGACCCAGTACTTC CASSLLAGGQETQYF . TRBJ2-5 TRBD2 TRBV7-9
TGTGCTAGTGGTTTCGGAAGCTCCACTGAAGCTTTCTTT CASGFGSSTEAFF . TRBJ1-1 . TRBV12-5
TGTGCCAGCAGAAGTGGTTTCGAGCAGTACTTC CASRSGFEQYF few TRBJ2-7 . TRBV7-9
TGTGCCAGCAGACCCAGGGGGCAACAGCCCCAGCATTTT CASRPRGQQPQHF few TRBJ1-5 TRBD1 TRBV6-5
TGTGCCAGCAGTTACGGCGCTGGGGCAGGATCACCCCTCCACTTT CASSYGAGAGSPLHF . TRBJ1-6 . TRBV6-5
TGTGCCAGCAGTGAAGCGCAGGACGCCCTCACGGGCACTGAAGCTTTCTTT CASSEAQDALTGTEAFF . TRBJ1-1 . TRBV2
TGTGCCAGCAGCAACGGACAGGGTCAGCCCCAGCATTTT CASSNGQGQPQHF few TRBJ1-5 TRBD1 TRBV28
TGTGCCAGCAGGGTTAACAATGAGCAGTTCTTC CASRVNNEQFF . TRBJ2-1 . TRBV6-5
TGTGCCAGCAGCCTTCACGGGGCTCCCGGTAGTACAGATACGCAGTATTTT CASSLHGAPGSTDTQYF once TRBJ2-3 . TRBV13
TGTGCCAGCAGTTTGGGGGGGGGCTATGGCTACACCTTC CASSLGGGYGYTF . TRBJ1-2 . TRBV28
TGCAGCGTTGTGTGGCAGGGAAACATTCAGTACTTC CSVVWQGNIQYF . TRBJ2-4 . TRBV29-1
TGTGCCAGCAGCGACTCCCCCTTCTACGAGCAGTACTTC CASSDSPFYEQYF few TRBJ2-7 . TRBV14
TGTGCCAGCATCTCTAGGTCGCGGTCGGAACAAGCTTTCTTT CASISRSRSEQAFF . TRBJ1-1 . TRBV28
TGTGCCAGCAGCTTAGTAGGGGATGAAAAACTGTTTTTT CASSLVGDEKLFF once TRBJ1-4 . TRBV11-2
TGTGCCAGCTCCCCTGGGGAGCGGGCCTTAACCGGGGAGCTGTTTTTT CASSPGERALTGELFF . TRBJ2-2 . TRBV7-9
TGTGCCAGCAGCTTAGATCCACCTCCAATAAGGGTAGATACGCAGTATTTT CASSLDPPPIRVDTQYF . TRBJ2-3 . TRBV11-2
TGTGCCAGCAGTGAGCTAGCGGGGGCTAGCACAGATACGCAGTATTTT CASSELAGASTDTQYF . TRBJ2-3 TRBD2 TRBV2
TGTGCCAGCAGCGAGGACAGGGTGGTGAATGGCTACACCTTC CASSEDRVVNGYTF . TRBJ1-2 TRBD1 TRBV2
TGTGCCAGTAGTATAGGGTGGGGTAAGTCGCTTAAAGCTTTCTTT CASSIGWGKSLKAFF . TRBJ1-1 . TRBV19
TGTGCCAGCAGTTACTCGGGTAACGTTGGAAACACCATATATTTT CASSYSGNVGNTIYF . TRBJ1-3 . TRBV6-5
TGTGCCAGCAGCTCGGGACTAGCGGGGGGGCTCTACAATGAGCAGTTCTTC CASSSGLAGGLYNEQFF . TRBJ2-1 TRBD2 TRBV5-6
TGTGCCAGCAGTGTGGAGGGTGGGGGTAATTCACCCCTCCACTTT CASSVEGGGNSPLHF once TRBJ1-6 . TRBV6-4
TGTGCCAGCAGTGCCAGGGTGAGCGGGGGGGCCTACACCGGGGAGCTGTTTTTT CASSARVSGGAYTGELFF . TRBJ2-2 TRBD2 TRBV2
TGTGCCAGCAGTGGGACCGGGGGTTCCGCCTACGAGCAGTACTTC CASSGTGGSAYEQYF . TRBJ2-7 . TRBV6-1
TGTGCCAGCTCACCCCAGGGAAGGGGTAGCTCCTACAATGAGCAGTTCTTC CASSPQGRGSSYNEQFF . TRBJ2-1 . TRBV18
TGTGCCAGCAGCTTATTGGGGGGAAGCACAGATACGCAGTATTTT CASSLLGGSTDTQYF . TRBJ2-3 . TRBV7-9